This passage covers 8 T cell receptor beta chains from one sample sequenced in a study of follicular helper T cells after annual influenza vaccination. Method: immunoSEQ multiplex PCR; TCRdb's copy keeps in-frame clones and lacks some. The table lists approximately 13,000 clones, roughly 80% of them singletons. Time point indicated: 2014-2015 season, pre-vaccination. Sequencing used CXCR5- memory CD4+ T cells sorted from blood, obtained on the day of influenza vaccination. These receptors were taken from an adult who received the influenza vaccine.

The chain couples TRBV13 to TRBJ1-2; weak D call: TRBD1 (6 bases). Trimming shortened V by 6 bases and J by 2 bases, and 19 bases separated the two germline ends. The CDR3 spans 16 residues. Per the germline V gene, CDR1 is PRHDT and CDR2 is FYEKMQ (reference sequence). Here the CDR3 reads CASSRAGGRRNYGYTF. The CDR3 DNA reads as TGTGCCAGCAGTCGAGCGGGGGGGCGCAGGAACTATGGCTACACCTTC. Combining the CDR3 with reference TRBV13 and TRBJ1-2 gives the whole variable domain AAGVIQSPRHLIKEKRETATLKCYPIPRHDTVYWYQQGPGQDPQFLISFYEKMQSDKGSIPDRFSAQQFSDYHSELNMSSLELGDSALYFCASSRAGGRRNYGYTFGSGTRLTVV.

This sequence joins TRBV11-2 and TRBJ1-2; 7 positions agree with TRBD1. V dropped 0 bases and J dropped 2; count of bases not matched to a gene: 0. Germline CDR1 SGHAT, CDR2 FQNNGV. This CDR3 has 14 amino acids. The CDR3 sequence is CASSLETGNYGYTF. The CDR3 nucleotides are TGTGCCAGCAGCTTAGAGACAGGGAACTATGGCTACACCTTC.

The chain links TRBV27 to TRBJ1-2, with D possibly matching TRBD1 (6 bases). Trimming pared 7 bases from V and 2 bases from J, leaving 14 bases between. Germline assignment: CDR1 MNHEY and CDR2 SMNVEV (reference sequence). The CDR3 consists of 14 residues. The CDR3 protein is CASTSPGVNYGYTF. Here the CDR3 DNA reads TGTGCCAGCACCTCTCCAGGGGTAAACTATGGCTACACCTTC.

A few counts support this clone. The chain links TRBV25-1 to TRBJ1-2; D gene unclear. The CDR3 length is 12 residues. With 4 bases removed from V and 8 bases from J, the gap between germline ends came to 11 bases. CDR1 MGHDK and CDR2 SYGVNS come from the germline V gene. The CDR3 region has the DNA TGTGCCAGCAGTGCCCCTCCCCGCGGCTACACCTTC. Its translation is CASSAPPRGYTF.

This CDR3 is CASSGQGNTEAFF. The CDR3 DNA follows: TGTGCCAGCAGCGGCCAAGGGAACACTGAAGCTTTCTTT. The gene calls are TRBV5-8 and TRBJ1-1; D uncertain. The CDR3 contains 13 residues. The V end lost 4 bases, the J end lost 1 base, and 8 bases lay between the germline ends. The V gene's germline CDR1 is SGHTS and CDR2 YDEGEE.

The chain links TRBV11-1 to TRBJ2-2; D remains ambiguous. The V and J ends lost 8 bases and 0 bases respectively, with 10 bases between them. CDR3 length equals 14 residues. Germline V gene sequence: CDR1 SGHAT, CDR2 FQDESV (reference sequence). CDR3: CASGSAPNTGELFF. DNA for the CDR3: TGTGCCAGCGGCTCCGCTCCGAACACCGGGGAGCTGTTTTTT.

The chain couples TRBV4-1 to TRBJ2-3; 9 bases align to TRBD2. This CDR3 comprises 17 residues. Germline V gives CDR1 MGHRA, CDR2 YSYEKL. After removal of 2 bases from V and 6 bases from J, the junction contained 12 bases not matched to a gene. DNA of the CDR3: TGCGCCAGCAGCCAATTTACCGGGACTAGCAGTACCGATACGCAGTATTTT. This codes for CASSQFTGTSSTDTQYF.

This clone was seen a handful of times. The V call is TRBV5-6, the J call TRBJ1-2; tentatively, D is TRBD1 (5 bases). V shed 3 bases and J shed 8 bases, with 8 bases lying between them. Germline V gene data show CDR1 as SGHDT and CDR2 as YYEEEE. The CDR3 contains 11 residues. This CDR3 reads CASSWGRGYTF. The CDR3 DNA follows: TGTGCCAGCAGCTGGGGACGAGGCTACACCTTC.